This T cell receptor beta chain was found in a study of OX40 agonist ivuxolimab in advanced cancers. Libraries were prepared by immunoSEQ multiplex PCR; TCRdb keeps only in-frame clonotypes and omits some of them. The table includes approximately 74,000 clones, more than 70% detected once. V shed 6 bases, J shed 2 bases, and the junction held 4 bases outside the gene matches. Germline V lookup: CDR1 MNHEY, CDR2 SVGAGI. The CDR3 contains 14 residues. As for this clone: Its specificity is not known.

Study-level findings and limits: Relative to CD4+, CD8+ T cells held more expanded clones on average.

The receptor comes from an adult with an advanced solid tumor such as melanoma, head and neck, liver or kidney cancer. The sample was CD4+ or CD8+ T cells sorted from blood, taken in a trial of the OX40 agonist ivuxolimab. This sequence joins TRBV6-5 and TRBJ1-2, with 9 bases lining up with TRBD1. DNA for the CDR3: TGTGCCAGCAGACGGACAGGGGCCAACTATGGCTACACCTTC. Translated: CASRRTGANYGYTF.